The clone carrying this T cell receptor beta chain was observed a few times. Treatment reported: over 15 received Ad26.COV2.S at low or high dose, single or two shots; about 5 received placebo; per-sample allocation not given. At day 63 after the first vaccine or placebo injection, samples were drawn. At a Boston site, the person donating was an adult of 18-55 years. The data belong to a study of Ad26.COV2.S vaccination and SARS-CoV-2 variants. Background on the study: Ad26.COV2.S shots went into the muscle once or twice, 56 days apart.

Some clones are missing from TCRdb's copy, which holds only in-frame ones; the method was immunoSEQ multiplex PCR. The profile shows 200,000 to 300,000 clones, around 89% of them singletons. Germline V gene sequence: CDR1 MDHEN, CDR2 SYDVKM. The CDR3 has 14 amino acids. V was shortened by 6 bases and J by 3 bases, with 15 bases between the two germline ends. The input for sequencing was peripheral blood, taken in a trial of Ad26.COV2.S vaccine versus placebo. The sequence was obtained from a person between 18 and 65 years old who received the Ad26.COV2.S COVID-19 vaccine or a placebo. The chain recombines TRBV28 with TRBJ2-7, with TRBD1 as a possible D gene (6 bases). CDR3 region: CASRSADRIYEQYF. CDR3 bases: TGTGCCAGCAGATCAGCCGACAGGATCTACGAGCAGTACTTC.